The rows below give T cell receptor beta chains drawn from one sample of a study of blood T cells in healthy people across ages. TCRdb re-analysed the 5' RACE reads in MiXCR, keeping a single row per CDR3 protein. The sample gives 1.5 million to 2 million distinct CDR3 sequences, about two fifths of which show up once; roughly 23% is in the top ten. The sequenced material came from blood. The receptors shown here come from a human donor in good health. The CDR3 runs from the conserved cysteine through the conserved F or W. Each record gives: J gene, D gene, clone size, V gene, CDR3 protein, CDR3 DNA. D genes are given only for firm matches. Rows give clone size only sometimes, using once, few, many, or a class for an expanded clone.

j_gene: TRBJ2-4
d_gene: NA
abundance: NA
v_gene: TRBV20-1
CDR3aa: CSTRRGAGNIQYF
CDR3nt: TGCAGTACCCGCAGGGGTGCGGGAAACATTCAGTACTTC

j_gene: TRBJ2-3
d_gene: NA
abundance: few
v_gene: TRBV10-3
CDR3aa: CAIRENTDTQYF
CDR3nt: TGTGCCATCAGGGAAAACACAGATACGCAGTATTTT

j_gene: TRBJ1-1
d_gene: NA
abundance: NA
v_gene: TRBV20-1
CDR3aa: CSATRPGRTEAFF
CDR3nt: TGCAGTGCTACCCGTCCGGGGAGAACTGAAGCTTTCTTT

j_gene: TRBJ2-1
d_gene: NA
abundance: few
v_gene: TRBV5-1
CDR3aa: CASSLGVTMHNEQFF
CDR3nt: TGCGCCAGCAGCTTGGGGGTGACTATGCACAATGAGCAGTTCTTC

j_gene: TRBJ2-7
d_gene: NA
abundance: NA
v_gene: TRBV6-2/TRBV6-3
CDR3aa: CASSLTGVVYEQYF
CDR3nt: TGTGCCAGCAGTCTTACAGGAGTGGTGTACGAGCAGTACTTC

j_gene: TRBJ1-1
d_gene: NA
abundance: few
v_gene: TRBV2
CDR3aa: CASRPEGLGEAFF
CDR3nt: TGTGCCAGCAGACCAGAAGGTTTGGGTGAAGCTTTCTTT

j_gene: TRBJ2-7
d_gene: TRBD1
abundance: NA
v_gene: TRBV4-1
CDR3aa: CASSQGRRGQYEQYF
CDR3nt: TGCGCCAGCAGCCAAGGTCGCAGGGGGCAATACGAGCAGTACTTC

j_gene: TRBJ2-1
d_gene: TRBD2
abundance: few
v_gene: TRBV5-5
CDR3aa: CASSLFAGLAGGEQFF
CDR3nt: TGTGCCAGCAGCTTGTTCGCGGGACTAGCGGGAGGTGAGCAGTTCTTC

j_gene: TRBJ2-3
d_gene: TRBD1
abundance: NA
v_gene: TRBV12-3/TRBV12-4
CDR3aa: CASNGRDRSDTQYF
CDR3nt: TGTGCCAGCAATGGCCGGGACAGATCAGATACGCAGTATTTT

j_gene: TRBJ1-5
d_gene: TRBD1
abundance: NA
v_gene: TRBV29-1
CDR3aa: CSVKGQGAVPQHF
CDR3nt: TGCAGCGTAAAAGGACAGGGAGCAGTACCCCAGCATTTT

j_gene: TRBJ2-5
d_gene: NA
abundance: few
v_gene: TRBV6-2/TRBV6-3
CDR3aa: CARERPAAFRETQYF
CDR3nt: TGTGCCAGAGAACGACCCGCCGCCTTTCGAGAGACCCAGTACTTC

j_gene: TRBJ1-5
d_gene: NA
abundance: NA
v_gene: TRBV28
CDR3aa: CASSLSQGVVYSNQPQHF
CDR3nt: TGTGCCAGCAGTTTATCACAGGGTGTTGTGTATAGCAATCAGCCCCAGCATTTT

j_gene: TRBJ2-7
d_gene: TRBD2
abundance: few
v_gene: TRBV9
CDR3aa: CASSRGDAYEQYF
CDR3nt: TGTGCCAGCAGCCGGGGGGACGCCTACGAGCAGTACTTC

j_gene: TRBJ1-3
d_gene: NA
abundance: NA
v_gene: TRBV28
CDR3aa: CASSSAGHGNTIYF
CDR3nt: TGTGCCAGCAGTTCCGCAGGGCACGGAAACACCATATATTTT

j_gene: TRBJ1-2
d_gene: NA
abundance: NA
v_gene: TRBV6-2/TRBV6-3
CDR3aa: CANSYGHSYGYTF
CDR3nt: TGTGCCAACAGTTACGGACACTCCTATGGCTACACCTTC

j_gene: TRBJ2-5
d_gene: NA
abundance: NA
v_gene: TRBV28
CDR3aa: CASSASGTQYF
CDR3nt: TGTGCCAGCAGCGCCTCTGGGACCCAGTACTTC

j_gene: TRBJ2-6
d_gene: NA
abundance: NA
v_gene: TRBV29-1
CDR3aa: CSVFGVAGANVLTF
CDR3nt: TGCAGCGTTTTCGGGGTTGCTGGGGCCAACGTCCTGACTTTC

j_gene: TRBJ2-1
d_gene: NA
abundance: NA
v_gene: TRBV5-1
CDR3aa: CASSLDGAGKYNEQFF
CDR3nt: TGCGCCAGCAGCTTGGATGGCGCGGGCAAATACAATGAGCAGTTCTTC

j_gene: TRBJ2-7
d_gene: NA
abundance: NA
v_gene: TRBV9
CDR3aa: CASSRDWGYEQYF
CDR3nt: TGTGCCAGCAGCCGGGACTGGGGTTACGAGCAGTACTTC

j_gene: TRBJ2-6
d_gene: NA
abundance: few
v_gene: TRBV6-2/TRBV6-3
CDR3aa: CASTYSRSGANVLTF
CDR3nt: TGTGCCAGCACCTACAGTCGCTCTGGGGCCAACGTCCTGACTTTC

j_gene: TRBJ1-1
d_gene: TRBD1
abundance: NA
v_gene: TRBV9
CDR3aa: CASSQNPGGGGYYGEAFF
CDR3nt: TGTGCCAGCAGCCAGAACCCAGGGGGCGGAGGATACTACGGTGAAGCTTTCTTT

j_gene: TRBJ2-3
d_gene: NA
abundance: NA
v_gene: TRBV12-5
CDR3aa: CASGGGGTSTDTQYF
CDR3nt: TGTGCTAGTGGGGGGGGAGGAACTAGCACAGATACGCAGTATTTT

j_gene: TRBJ2-7
d_gene: TRBD1
abundance: few
v_gene: TRBV6-1
CDR3aa: CAGSGTGLYEQYF
CDR3nt: TGTGCCGGCAGTGGGACAGGGTTATACGAGCAGTACTTC

j_gene: TRBJ2-1
d_gene: TRBD2
abundance: once
v_gene: TRBV12-5
CDR3aa: CASGFTPAGVQSSYSEQFF
CDR3nt: TGTGCTAGTGGTTTCACGCCAGCGGGGGTCCAGAGCTCCTACAGTGAACAGTTCTTC

j_gene: TRBJ2-1
d_gene: NA
abundance: NA
v_gene: TRBV4-2
CDR3aa: CASSRPEGVAYNEQFF
CDR3nt: TGTGCCAGCAGCCGGCCGGAGGGGGTCGCTTACAATGAGCAGTTCTTC

j_gene: TRBJ2-7
d_gene: TRBD1
abundance: few
v_gene: TRBV6-2/TRBV6-3
CDR3aa: CASSPTRDSHLYEQYF
CDR3nt: TGTGCCAGCAGTCCTACCCGGGACAGCCATCTCTACGAGCAGTACTTC

j_gene: TRBJ1-2
d_gene: NA
abundance: NA
v_gene: TRBV7-3
CDR3aa: CASSSSGSSDGYTF
CDR3nt: TGTGCCAGCAGCTCGTCAGGGTCTTCCGATGGCTACACCTTC

j_gene: TRBJ1-1
d_gene: TRBD1
abundance: NA
v_gene: TRBV6-2/TRBV6-3
CDR3aa: CASTGQGATEAFF
CDR3nt: TGTGCCAGCACCGGACAGGGAGCCACTGAAGCTTTCTTT

j_gene: TRBJ2-2
d_gene: NA
abundance: NA
v_gene: TRBV6-4
CDR3aa: CARTGYTGELFF
CDR3nt: TGTGCCAGGACGGGGTACACCGGGGAGCTGTTTTTT

j_gene: TRBJ1-5
d_gene: NA
abundance: NA
v_gene: TRBV7-2
CDR3aa: CASSPMNLSNQPQHF
CDR3nt: TGTGCCAGCAGCCCTATGAACCTTAGCAATCAGCCCCAGCATTTT

j_gene: TRBJ2-3
d_gene: NA
abundance: NA
v_gene: TRBV29-1
CDR3aa: CSVAGGDTQYF
CDR3nt: TGCAGCGTTGCTGGTGGAGATACGCAGTATTTT

j_gene: TRBJ1-2
d_gene: NA
abundance: many
v_gene: TRBV15
CDR3aa: CATSRDAYGYTF
CDR3nt: TGTGCCACCAGTCGGGACGCCTATGGCTACACCTTC

j_gene: TRBJ1-2
d_gene: NA
abundance: once
v_gene: TRBV12-3/TRBV12-4
CDR3aa: CASSRPGTLKNGYTF
CDR3nt: TGTGCCAGCAGCCGACCAGGGACCTTAAAAAATGGCTACACCTTC

j_gene: TRBJ2-1
d_gene: NA
abundance: few
v_gene: TRBV4-1
CDR3aa: CASSHSRGLSYNEQFF
CDR3nt: TGCGCCAGCAGCCATAGCAGGGGTCTATCCTACAATGAGCAGTTCTTC

j_gene: TRBJ1-4
d_gene: NA
abundance: few
v_gene: TRBV4-1
CDR3aa: CASRPGTRESEKLFF
CDR3nt: TGCGCCAGCAGACCCGGGACACGGGAGAGCGAAAAACTGTTTTTT

j_gene: TRBJ1-2
d_gene: NA
abundance: once
v_gene: TRBV6-5
CDR3aa: CASSYRAGSNYGYTF
CDR3nt: TGTGCCAGCAGTTACAGGGCAGGGTCTAACTATGGCTACACCTTC

j_gene: TRBJ1-1
d_gene: NA
abundance: few
v_gene: TRBV6-2/TRBV6-3
CDR3aa: CASGDGGTEAFF
CDR3nt: TGTGCCAGTGGGGACGGGGGCACTGAAGCTTTCTTT

j_gene: TRBJ2-1
d_gene: TRBD2
abundance: NA
v_gene: TRBV9
CDR3aa: CASSVAAGGHYNEQFF
CDR3nt: TGTGCCAGCAGCGTAGCAGCGGGGGGGCATTACAATGAGCAGTTCTTC

j_gene: TRBJ2-5
d_gene: NA
abundance: few
v_gene: TRBV10-3
CDR3aa: CAISDIRGTQYF
CDR3nt: TGTGCCATCAGTGATATCAGGGGGACCCAGTACTTC

j_gene: TRBJ1-2
d_gene: TRBD1
abundance: NA
v_gene: TRBV2
CDR3aa: CASSMTGEGYTF
CDR3nt: TGTGCCAGCAGTATGACAGGGGAAGGCTACACCTTC

j_gene: TRBJ2-7
d_gene: TRBD1
abundance: NA
v_gene: TRBV6-2/TRBV6-3
CDR3aa: CASSYEDRGWSEQYF
CDR3nt: TGTGCCAGCAGTTACGAAGACAGGGGATGGAGCGAGCAGTACTTC

j_gene: TRBJ1-2
d_gene: NA
abundance: NA
v_gene: TRBV5-1
CDR3aa: CASSLGQPRNYGYTF
CDR3nt: TGCGCCAGCAGCTTGGGACAGCCCCGAAACTATGGCTACACCTTC

j_gene: TRBJ2-1
d_gene: TRBD2
abundance: few
v_gene: TRBV12-3/TRBV12-4
CDR3aa: CASSPLAGLDNEQFF
CDR3nt: TGTGCCAGCAGTCCGCTAGCGGGGCTGGACAATGAGCAGTTCTTC

j_gene: TRBJ1-5
d_gene: NA
abundance: NA
v_gene: TRBV19
CDR3aa: CASSMGFGDQPQHF
CDR3nt: TGTGCCAGTAGTATGGGGTTCGGCGATCAGCCCCAGCATTTT

j_gene: TRBJ1-4
d_gene: NA
abundance: few
v_gene: TRBV7-2
CDR3aa: CASSLVMGSGEKLFF
CDR3nt: TGTGCCAGCAGCTTAGTCATGGGGTCTGGTGAAAAACTGTTTTTT

j_gene: TRBJ2-5
d_gene: NA
abundance: few
v_gene: TRBV29-1
CDR3aa: CSVVPQLGETQYF
CDR3nt: TGCAGCGTTGTTCCTCAACTGGGGGAGACCCAGTACTTC

j_gene: TRBJ2-5
d_gene: NA
abundance: few
v_gene: TRBV12-3/TRBV12-4
CDR3aa: CASSFTKGETQYF
CDR3nt: TGTGCCAGCAGTTTTACTAAGGGAGAGACCCAGTACTTC

j_gene: TRBJ1-1
d_gene: NA
abundance: NA
v_gene: TRBV7-2
CDR3aa: CASSLVGEAYTEAFF
CDR3nt: TGTGCCAGCAGCTTAGTAGGGGAAGCGTACACTGAAGCTTTCTTT

j_gene: TRBJ2-3
d_gene: NA
abundance: NA
v_gene: TRBV29-1
CDR3aa: CSVAASAIGTDTQYF
CDR3nt: TGCAGCGTTGCGGCTAGCGCCATTGGGACAGATACGCAGTATTTT